This T cell receptor beta chain was sequenced for a study of cytomegalovirus exposure and HLA in healthy donors. Study-level results: For TCR beta chains, V- and J-gene trimming was later linked to a missense DCLRE1C variant. Relative to equally common others, HLA-associated TCR beta chains showed greater clonal expansion in a later analysis. As a later analysis revealed, the rate of TCR association differed by HLA locus, with DRB1 most and HLA-C fewest.

Deletions cut 4 bases from V and 7 bases from J, with 16 bases between. From germline, CDR1 is SGHTA and CDR2 FQGNSA. The length of the CDR3 is 14 residues. Both 60 Vbeta primers and 13 Jbeta primers went into the PCR. Using immunoSEQ multiplex PCR, the repertoire was profiled, and TCRdb retains in-frame clones only, with some absent. Found here are approximately 190,000 clones, more than 65% of them singletons; the top ten hold 3.8%. Turning to this clone: Its antigen is currently unknown.

Input material: PBMCs. V gene TRBV7-2 combines with J gene TRBJ1-2, with TRBD1 as a possible D gene (6 bases). The sequence was obtained from a man between 45 and 60 years old in good health and CMV-seronegative. CDR3 in amino acids: CASSSTGTGRGYTF. The CDR3 nucleotides read TGTGCCAGCAGCTCCACAGGGACCGGCCGTGGCTACACCTTC.